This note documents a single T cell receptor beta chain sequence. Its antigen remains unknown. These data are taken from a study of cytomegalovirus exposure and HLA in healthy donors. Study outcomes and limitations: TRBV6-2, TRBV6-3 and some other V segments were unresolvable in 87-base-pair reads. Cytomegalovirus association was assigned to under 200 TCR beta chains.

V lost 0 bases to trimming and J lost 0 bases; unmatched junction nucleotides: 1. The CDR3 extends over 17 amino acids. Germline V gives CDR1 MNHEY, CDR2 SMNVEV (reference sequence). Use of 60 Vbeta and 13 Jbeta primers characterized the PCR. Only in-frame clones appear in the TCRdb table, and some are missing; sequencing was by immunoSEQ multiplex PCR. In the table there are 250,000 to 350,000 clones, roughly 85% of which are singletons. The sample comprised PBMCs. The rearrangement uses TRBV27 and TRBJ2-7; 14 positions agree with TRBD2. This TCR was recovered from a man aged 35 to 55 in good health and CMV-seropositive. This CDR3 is CASSLSGLAGGSYEQYF. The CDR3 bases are TGTGCCAGCAGTTTATCAGGACTAGCGGGGGGCTCCTACGAGCAGTACTTC.